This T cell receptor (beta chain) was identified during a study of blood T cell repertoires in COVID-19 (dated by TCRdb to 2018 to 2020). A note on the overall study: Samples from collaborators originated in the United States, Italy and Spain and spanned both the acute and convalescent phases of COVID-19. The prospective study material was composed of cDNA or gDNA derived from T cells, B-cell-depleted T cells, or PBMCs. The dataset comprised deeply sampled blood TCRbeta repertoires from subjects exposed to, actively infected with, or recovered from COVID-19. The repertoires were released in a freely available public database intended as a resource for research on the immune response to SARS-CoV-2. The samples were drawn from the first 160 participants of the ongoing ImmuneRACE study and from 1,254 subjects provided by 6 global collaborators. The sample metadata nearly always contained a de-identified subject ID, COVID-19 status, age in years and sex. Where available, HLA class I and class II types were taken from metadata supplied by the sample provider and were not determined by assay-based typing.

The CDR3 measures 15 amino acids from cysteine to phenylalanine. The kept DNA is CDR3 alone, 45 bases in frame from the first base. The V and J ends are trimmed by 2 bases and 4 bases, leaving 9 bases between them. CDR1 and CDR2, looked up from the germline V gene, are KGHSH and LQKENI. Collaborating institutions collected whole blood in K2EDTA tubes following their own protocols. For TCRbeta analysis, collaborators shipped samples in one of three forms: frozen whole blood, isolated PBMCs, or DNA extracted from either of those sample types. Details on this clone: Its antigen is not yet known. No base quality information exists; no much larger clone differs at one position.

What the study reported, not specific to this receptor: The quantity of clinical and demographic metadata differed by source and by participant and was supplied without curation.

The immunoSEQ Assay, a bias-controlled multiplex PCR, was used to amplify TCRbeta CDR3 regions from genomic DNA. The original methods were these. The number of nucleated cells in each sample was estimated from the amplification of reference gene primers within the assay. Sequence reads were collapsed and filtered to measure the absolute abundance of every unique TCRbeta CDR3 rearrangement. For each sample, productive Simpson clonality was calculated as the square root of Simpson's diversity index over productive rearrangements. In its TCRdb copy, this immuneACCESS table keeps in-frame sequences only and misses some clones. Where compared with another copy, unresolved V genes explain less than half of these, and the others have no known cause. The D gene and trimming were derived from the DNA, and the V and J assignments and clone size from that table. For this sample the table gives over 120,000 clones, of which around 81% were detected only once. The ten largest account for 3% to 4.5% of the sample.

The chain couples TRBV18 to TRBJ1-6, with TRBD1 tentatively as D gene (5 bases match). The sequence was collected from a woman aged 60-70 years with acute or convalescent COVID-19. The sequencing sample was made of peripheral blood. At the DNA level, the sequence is TGTGCCAGCTCACCAGACCAGGGTTATAATTCACCCCTCCACTTT. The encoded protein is CASSPDQGYNSPLHF.